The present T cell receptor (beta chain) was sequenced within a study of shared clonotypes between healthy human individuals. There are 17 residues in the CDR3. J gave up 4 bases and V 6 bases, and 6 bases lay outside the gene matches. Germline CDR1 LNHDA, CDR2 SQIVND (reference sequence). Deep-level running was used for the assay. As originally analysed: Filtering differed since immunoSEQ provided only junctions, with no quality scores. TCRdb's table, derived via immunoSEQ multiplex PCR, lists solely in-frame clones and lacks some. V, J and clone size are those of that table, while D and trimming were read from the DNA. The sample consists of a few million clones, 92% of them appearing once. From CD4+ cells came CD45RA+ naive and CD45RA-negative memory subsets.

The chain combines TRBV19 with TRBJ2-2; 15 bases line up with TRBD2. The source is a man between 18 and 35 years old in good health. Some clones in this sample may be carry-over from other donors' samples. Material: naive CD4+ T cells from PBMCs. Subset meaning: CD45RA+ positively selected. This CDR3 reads CASSGGTSGRPTGELFF. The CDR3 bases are TGTGCCAGTAGCGGGGGGACTAGCGGGAGGCCCACCGGGGAGCTGTTTTTT.